The 15 T cell receptor beta chains in this list originate from one sample, sequenced in a study of molecular identifiers for immune sequencing clone quantification. TCRdb passed the PCR reads through MiXCR, listing each CDR3 protein once. The sample has fewer than 25,000 distinct CDR3 sequences; 20% to 25% are singletons. The specimen was naive CD8+ T cells from blood, with Jurkat cell RNA spiked in. Subset: FACS-sorted CD8+CD4-CCR7+CD45RA+ naive T cells. The receptors were gathered from a human donor in good health. Some libraries in this study had Jurkat cell RNA spiked in.

Many counts were recorded for this clonotype. The chain has TRBV12-3 or TRBV12-4 and TRBJ2-1, with TRBD2 matching 8 bases. Losses at the gene ends were 6 bases for V and 8 bases for J; bases not matched to a gene: 12. This CDR3 comprises 15 residues. The CDR3 region has the DNA TGTGCCAGCAGAACGGCGGGAGGCCAAAGGGATGAGCAGTTCTTC. It is translated as CASRTAGGQRDEQFF.

A word on this clonotype: This may be a read error, as it is one base from a much larger clone. This chain joins TRBV7-9 and TRBJ2-2; a weak D match, TRBD2 (5 bases). Germline CDR1 reads SEHNR; CDR2 reads FQNEAQ (reference sequence). This CDR3 has 15 residues. CDR3: CASSLVVLTTGELLF. The CDR3 DNA follows: TGTGCCAGCAGCTTAGTGGTGCTAACCACCGGGGAGCTGCTTTTT.

In this sample, this clonotype turned up many times. The chain employs TRBV12-3 or TRBV12-4 and TRBJ2-7; possibly TRBD2 for D (6 bases). Trimming removed 7 bases at V and 1 base at J, with 11 bases between. This CDR3 is built from 13 residues. The chain's CDR3 is CASTDGGSYEQYF. CDR3 nucleotides: TGTGCCAGCACCGACGGAGGGTCCTACGAGCAGTACTTC.

This clonotype was seen many times. The rearrangement uses TRBV6-2 or TRBV6-3 and TRBJ1-2; D is uncertain. The length of the CDR3 is 12 residues. V was pared by 2 bases and J by 13 bases, with 14 bases between. Germline values: CDR1 MNHEY, CDR2 SVGEGT. The CDR3 DNA is TGTGCCAGCAGTTACCCGACACCGCAAGCCACCTTC. It is translated as CASSYPTPQATF.

As for this clonotype: A clone one base away is much larger, so this may be a read error. The chain links TRBV19 to TRBJ2-7; D may be TRBD2 (5 bases). This CDR3 region has 13 residues. Germline V gene data show CDR1 as LNHDA and CDR2 as SQIVND (reference sequence). This chain's CDR3 is CASSVFGEYGQYF. DNA of the CDR3: TGTGCCAGTAGCGTATTCGGGGAATACGGGCAGTACTTC.

This clonotype came up a few times. The DNA for the CDR3 is TGTGCCAGCAGTTTAACTTCAGGGTTTTCGGTCGAGCAGTACTTC. Residues: CASSLTSGFSVEQYF. This rearrangement joins TRBV12-3 or TRBV12-4 to TRBJ2-7, with D possibly matching TRBD1 (5 bases). V was clipped by 2 bases and J by 6 bases, with 17 bases between them. The CDR3 spans 15 residues.

This clonotype was recorded many times. The chain links TRBV28 to TRBJ2-1; D is tentatively TRBD1 or TRBD2 (7 bases each). V lost 11 bases and J 2 bases, leaving 19 bases between the germline ends. The CDR3 runs 15 residues. Germline V gene data show CDR1 as MDHEN and CDR2 as SYDVKM. The CDR3 loop is CAWQGGGSPYNEQFF. CDR3 bases: TGTGCCTGGCAAGGGGGCGGGAGTCCCTACAATGAGCAGTTCTTC.

Of note for this clonotype: With a much larger clone just one base away, this may be a read error. The rearrangement joins TRBV7-9 to TRBJ2-2; 9 nucleotides match TRBD1. V dropped 5 bases and J dropped 5; count of bases not matched to a gene: 12. CDR3 length equals 17 residues. Germline V gives CDR1 SEHNR, CDR2 FQNEAQ (reference sequence). CDR3 residues: CASSPISWTGATGELFF. CDR3 coding DNA: TGTGCCAGCAGCCCTATCTCGTGGACAGGGGCGACCGGGGAGCTGTTTTTT.

This clonotype was seen at least ten times. The chain joins TRBV12-3 or TRBV12-4 to TRBJ2-7; D call uncertain. CDR3 size: 13 residues. The V end lost 6 bases, the J end lost 2 bases, and 11 bases lay between the germline ends. The CDR3 nucleotides read TGTGCCAGCAGCCCCGGCGCGACCTACGAGCAGTACTTC. Protein sequence: CASSPGATYEQYF.

On this clonotype itself: A much larger clone differs by one base, so this may be a read error. V gene TRBV20-1 combines with J gene TRBJ2-7, with D unclear. The CDR3 sequence is 13 residues long. In germline, CDR1 is DFQATT, CDR2 SNEGSKA (reference sequence). CDR3 protein: CSARGPDSYEQHF. Written as DNA, the CDR3 is TGCAGTGCTAGAGGCCCCGACTCCTACGAGCAGCACTTC.

V is TRBV20-1 and J is TRBJ2-7; perhaps TRBD1 as D (5 bases). Trimming left V 2 bases short and J 1 base short, with 9 bases between. The V gene's germline CDR1 is DFQATT and CDR2 SNEGSKA (reference sequence). CDR3 length equals 13 residues. The CDR3 sequence is CSARSRGSYEQYF. The CDR3 nucleotides read TGCAGTGCTAGATCAAGGGGTTCCTACGAGCAGTACTTC.

In its sample, this clonotype was seen many times. The chain is built from TRBV24-1 and TRBJ2-3, with 7 bases fitting TRBD2. There are 15 residues in the CDR3. Looked up from germline, CDR1 is KGHDR and CDR2 is SFDVKD. Trimming removed 0 bases from V and 6 bases from J; junction bases left unmatched: 5. The DNA of the CDR3 is TGTGCCACCAGTGATTTGCGATGGGACTACGATACGCAGTATTTT. Its protein is CATSDLRWDYDTQYF.

This clonotype was observed a handful of times. This probably arose from a read error, given a far larger clone one base away. The chain has TRBV6-2 or TRBV6-3 and TRBJ1-5; D is perhaps TRBD1 (6 bases). There are 13 residues in the CDR3. The germline gives CDR1 MNHEY, CDR2 SVGEGT. CDR3 coding DNA: TGTGCCAGCACCGACAGGAGCAATCAGCCCCAGCGTTTT. It specifies CASTDRSNQPQRF.

This rearrangement joins TRBV18 to TRBJ2-7, with a possible D match to TRBD1 (6 bases). This CDR3 comprises 15 residues. Germline loops: CDR1 KGHSH, CDR2 LQKENI. Deletions cut 3 bases from V and 5 bases from J, with 17 bases between. The CDR3 spells CASSPGQSGQNEQYF. The DNA for the CDR3 is TGTGCCAGCTCACCCGGACAGTCCGGGCAGAACGAGCAGTACTTC.

This clonotype is deemed medium-sized. The chain carries TRBV9 and TRBJ2-1, with TRBD2 matching 8 bases. V was clipped by 0 bases and J by 6 bases; unmatched bases: 5. CDR1 and CDR2 (germline): SGDLS, YYNGEE. This CDR3 is 15 amino acids long. This chain's CDR3 is CASSVERETVNEQFF. DNA of the CDR3: TGTGCCAGCAGCGTAGAGCGGGAGACGGTCAATGAGCAGTTCTTC. The full variable domain, with the rest looked up from reference TRBV9 and TRBJ2-1, is DSGVTQTPKHLITATGQRVTLRCSPRSGDLSVYWYQQSLDQGLQFLIQYYNGEERAKGNILERFSAQQFPDLHSELNLSSLELGDSALYFCASSVERETVNEQFFGPGTRLTVL.